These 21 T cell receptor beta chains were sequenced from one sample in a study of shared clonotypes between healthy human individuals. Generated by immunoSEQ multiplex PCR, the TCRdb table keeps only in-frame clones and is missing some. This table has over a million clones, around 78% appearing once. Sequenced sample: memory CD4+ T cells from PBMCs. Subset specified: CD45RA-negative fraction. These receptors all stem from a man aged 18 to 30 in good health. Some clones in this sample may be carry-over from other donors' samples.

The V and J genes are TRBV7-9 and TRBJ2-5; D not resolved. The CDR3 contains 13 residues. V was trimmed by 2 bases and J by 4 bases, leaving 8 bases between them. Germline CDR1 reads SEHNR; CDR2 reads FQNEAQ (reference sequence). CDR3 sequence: CASSLLSVETQYF. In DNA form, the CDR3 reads TGTGCCAGCAGCTTACTGAGCGTAGAGACCCAGTACTTC.

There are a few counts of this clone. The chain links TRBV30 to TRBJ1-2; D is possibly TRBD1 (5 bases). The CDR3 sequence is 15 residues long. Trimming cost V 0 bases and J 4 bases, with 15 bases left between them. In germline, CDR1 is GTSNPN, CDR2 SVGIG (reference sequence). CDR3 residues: CAWSVPPDGGYGYTF. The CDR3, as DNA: TGTGCCTGGAGTGTACCCCCAGATGGGGGCTATGGCTACACCTTC.

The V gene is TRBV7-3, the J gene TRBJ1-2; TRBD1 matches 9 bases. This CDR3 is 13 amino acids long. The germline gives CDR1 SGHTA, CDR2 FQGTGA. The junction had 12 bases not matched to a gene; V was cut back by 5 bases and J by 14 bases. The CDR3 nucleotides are TGTGCCAGCAGCCCCACCGGGACAGGGTTTAGAACCTTC. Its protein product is CASSPTGTGFRTF.

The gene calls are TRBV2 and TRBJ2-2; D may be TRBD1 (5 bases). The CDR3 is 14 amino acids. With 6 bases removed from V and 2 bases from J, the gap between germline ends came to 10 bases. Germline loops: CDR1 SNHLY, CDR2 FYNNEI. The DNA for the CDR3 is TGTGCCAGCAGGACAGAAACTAACACCGGGGAGCTGTTTTTT. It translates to CASRTETNTGELFF.

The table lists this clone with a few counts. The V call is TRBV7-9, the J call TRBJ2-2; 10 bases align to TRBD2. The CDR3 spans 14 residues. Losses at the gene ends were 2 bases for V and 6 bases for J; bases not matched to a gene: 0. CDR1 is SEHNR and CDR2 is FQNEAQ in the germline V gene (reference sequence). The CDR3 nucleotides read TGTGCCAGCAGCTTACTAGCGGGAGCCGGGGAGCTGTTTTTT. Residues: CASSLLAGAGELFF.

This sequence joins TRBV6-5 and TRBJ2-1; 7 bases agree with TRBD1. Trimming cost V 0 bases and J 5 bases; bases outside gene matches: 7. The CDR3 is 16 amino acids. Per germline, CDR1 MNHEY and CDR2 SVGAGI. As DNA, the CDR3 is TGTGCCAGCAGTTACTCGACGGGACAGAGTCACAATGAGCAGTTCTTC. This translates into CASSYSTGQSHNEQFF.

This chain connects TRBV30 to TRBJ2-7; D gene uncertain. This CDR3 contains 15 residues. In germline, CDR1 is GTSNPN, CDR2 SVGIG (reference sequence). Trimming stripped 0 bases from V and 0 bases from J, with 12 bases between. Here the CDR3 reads CAWSVAGRTSYEQYF. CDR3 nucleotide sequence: TGTGCCTGGAGTGTTGCAGGACGAACCTCCTACGAGCAGTACTTC.

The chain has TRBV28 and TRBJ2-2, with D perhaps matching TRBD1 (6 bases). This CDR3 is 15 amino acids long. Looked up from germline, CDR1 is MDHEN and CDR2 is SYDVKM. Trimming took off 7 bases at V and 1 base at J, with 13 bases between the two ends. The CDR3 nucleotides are TGTGCCAGCATCACCGGGACAAAGAACACCGGGGAGCTGTTTTTT. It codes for CASITGTKNTGELFF.

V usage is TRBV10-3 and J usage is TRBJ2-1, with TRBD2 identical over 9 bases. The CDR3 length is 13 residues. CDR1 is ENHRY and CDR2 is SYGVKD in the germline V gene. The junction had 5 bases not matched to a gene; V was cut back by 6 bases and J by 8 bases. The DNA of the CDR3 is TGTGCCATCAGCCCTAGCGGGAAGGATGAGCAGTTCTTC. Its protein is CAISPSGKDEQFF.

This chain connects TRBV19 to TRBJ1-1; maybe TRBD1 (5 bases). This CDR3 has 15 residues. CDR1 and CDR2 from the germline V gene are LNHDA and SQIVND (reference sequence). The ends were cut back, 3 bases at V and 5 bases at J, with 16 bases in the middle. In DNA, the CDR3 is TGTGCCAGTAGTATTTGGTTCGGCAGGGAAACTGAAGCTTTCTTT. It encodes CASSIWFGRETEAFF.

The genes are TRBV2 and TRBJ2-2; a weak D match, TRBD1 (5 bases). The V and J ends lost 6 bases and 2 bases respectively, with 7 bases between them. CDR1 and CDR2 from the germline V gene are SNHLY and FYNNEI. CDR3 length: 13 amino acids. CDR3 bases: TGTGCCAGCAGCACAGGAAACACCGGGGAGCTGTTTTTT. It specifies CASSTGNTGELFF.

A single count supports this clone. The CDR3 sequence: CATGQGPYEQYF. DNA for the CDR3: TGTGCCACGGGACAGGGGCCCTACGAGCAGTACTTC. The chain uses TRBV6-1 and TRBJ2-7, with TRBD1 identical over 10 bases. Looked up from germline, CDR1 is MNHNS and CDR2 is SASEGT. The CDR3 totals 12 residues. Unmatched junction bases numbered 2, after V lost 10 bases and J lost 2 bases.

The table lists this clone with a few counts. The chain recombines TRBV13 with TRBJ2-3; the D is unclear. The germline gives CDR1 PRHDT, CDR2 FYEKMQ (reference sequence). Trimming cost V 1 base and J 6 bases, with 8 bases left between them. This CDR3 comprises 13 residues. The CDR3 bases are TGTGCCAGCAGCTTAGCAGCGACGGATACGCAGTATTTT. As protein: CASSLAATDTQYF.

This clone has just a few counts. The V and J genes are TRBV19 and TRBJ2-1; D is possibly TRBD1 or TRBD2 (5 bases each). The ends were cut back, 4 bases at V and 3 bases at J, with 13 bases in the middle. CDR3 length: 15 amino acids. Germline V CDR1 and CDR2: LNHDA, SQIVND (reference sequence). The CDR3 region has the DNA TGTGCCAGTAGTAGGGGGACCATCTACTACAATGAGCAGTTCTTC. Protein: CASSRGTIYYNEQFF.

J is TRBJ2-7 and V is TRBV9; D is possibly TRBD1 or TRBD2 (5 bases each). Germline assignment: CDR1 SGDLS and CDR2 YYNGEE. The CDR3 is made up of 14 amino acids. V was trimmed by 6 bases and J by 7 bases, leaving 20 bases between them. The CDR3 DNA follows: TGTGCCAGCACTCCATCACCGACGGGGCGGGAGCAGTACTTC. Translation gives CASTPSPTGREQYF.

The CDR3 loop reads CSVRTGVNTGELFF. The CDR3 bases are TGCAGCGTTCGAACAGGGGTGAACACCGGGGAGCTGTTTTTT. V usage is TRBV29-1 and J usage is TRBJ2-2; 7 bases are a match to TRBD1. The J segment lost 1 base and the V segment lost 5 bases, leaving 4 bases of the junction unmatched. This CDR3 has 14 residues. The germline V gene has CDR1 SQVTM and CDR2 ANQGSEA.

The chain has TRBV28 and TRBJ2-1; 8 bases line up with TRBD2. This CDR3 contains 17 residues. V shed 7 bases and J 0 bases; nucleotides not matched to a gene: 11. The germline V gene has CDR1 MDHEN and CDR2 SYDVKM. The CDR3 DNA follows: TGTGCCAGCACCCCGGGGGGAAGCGGGAGCTCCTACAATGAGCAGTTCTTC. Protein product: CASTPGGSGSSYNEQFF.

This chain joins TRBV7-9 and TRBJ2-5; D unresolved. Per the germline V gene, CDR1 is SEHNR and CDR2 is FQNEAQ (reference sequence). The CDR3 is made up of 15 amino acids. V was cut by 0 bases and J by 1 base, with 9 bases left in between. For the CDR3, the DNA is TGTGCCAGCAGCTTAGCGGCAGGCTTCCAAGAGACCCAGTACTTC. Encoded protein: CASSLAAGFQETQYF.

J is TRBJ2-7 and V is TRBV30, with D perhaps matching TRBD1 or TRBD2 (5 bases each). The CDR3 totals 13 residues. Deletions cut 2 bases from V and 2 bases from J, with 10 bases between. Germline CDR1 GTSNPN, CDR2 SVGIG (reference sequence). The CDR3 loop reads CAWSRDQPYEQYF. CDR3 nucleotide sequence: TGTGCCTGGAGTAGGGACCAGCCCTACGAGCAGTACTTC.

As DNA, the CDR3 is TGTGCCAGCAGAACACAGGGGGTTGATGTCTCTGGGGCCAACGTCCTGACTTTC. Translated, it gives CASRTQGVDVSGANVLTF. The chain joins TRBV5-6 to TRBJ2-6, with TRBD1 matching 8 bases. With 5 bases clipped from V and 0 bases from J, the junction kept 10 bases outside the gene matches. This CDR3 spans 18 amino acids. The germline CDR1 and CDR2 sequences are SGHDT and YYEEEE.

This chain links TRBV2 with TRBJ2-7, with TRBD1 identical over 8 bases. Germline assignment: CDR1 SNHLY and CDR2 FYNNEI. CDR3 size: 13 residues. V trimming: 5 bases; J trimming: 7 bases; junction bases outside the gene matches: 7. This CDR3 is CASSFTGGEEQYF. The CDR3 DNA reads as TGTGCCAGCAGTTTTACAGGGGGAGAGGAGCAGTACTTC.